This T cell receptor (beta chain) was sequenced in a study of stem cell transplantation in POMP-related autoinflammatory disease. For the study at large: Through one year post-transplant, neutrophils and platelets were 100% of graft donor origin.

Trimming removed 0 bases at V and 0 bases at J, with 10 bases between. The CDR3 is 15 residues long. Per the germline V gene, CDR1 is SGHDT and CDR2 is YYEEEE. Profiling relied on immunoSEQ multiplex PCR, and the TCRdb table lists in-frame clones only, not all of them. The data show some 68,000 clones, with approximately 90% seen just once and around 0.72% held by the top ten. V gene TRBV5-6 combines with J gene TRBJ2-7; D gene ambiguous. This specimen was CD4+ T cells from PBMCs, taken after stem cell transplantation. The sequence derives from a human patient with POMP-related autoinflammation and immune dysregulation (PRAID). Some T cells could come from the graft donor. The CDR3 DNA reads TGTGCCAGCAGCTTGGTGGGCGATAGCTCCTACGAGCAGTACGTC. Amino acids: CASSLVGDSSYEQYV.